This T cell receptor (beta chain) was found in a study of shared clonotypes between healthy human individuals. Study-level findings and limits: The study found about 5.1% of naive CD4 clonotypes shared across a few donors. Unshared clonotypes carried lower generation probabilities than those common to all four donors.

Across several immunoSEQ plates, the genomic DNA of each subset was split evenly. TCRdb's table, derived via immunoSEQ multiplex PCR, lists solely in-frame clones and lacks some. The sample includes roughly 2 million clones, roughly 95% of them seen just once. For this clone: The antigen is unknown. The same CDR3 also results from other DNA sequences found in this sample.

Memory CD4+ cells were the fraction left after CD45RA+ naive selection. The CDR3 consists of 12 residues. The V and J ends lost 3 bases and 5 bases respectively, with 4 bases between them. Germline assignment: CDR1 KGHSH and CDR2 LQKENI. The material sequenced was naive CD4+ T cells sorted from blood. Documented subset: CD45RA+ positively selected. This sequence originates from a man in his late teens or twenties in good health. The V gene is TRBV18, the J gene TRBJ1-4; D not resolved. The chain's CDR3 is CASSPANEKLFF. In nucleotides, the CDR3 is TGTGCCAGCTCACCGGCGAATGAAAAACTGTTTTTT.